A selection of T cell receptor beta chains follows, all from one sample in a study of T cells in Graves' hyperthyroidism and ophthalmopathy. TCRdb processed the multiplex PCR reads anew with MiXCR; each CDR3 protein has one entry. The sample yields under 70,000 distinct CDR3 sequences, 53% seen once. Material: blood. These receptors all stem from a woman in her fifties or sixties with Graves' ophthalmopathy. Each CDR3 is given with its conserved first and last residue. D genes are given only for firm matches. Clone size, where shown, is once, few, many, or a class for clones that have expanded.

cdr3_nt	cdr3_aa	clone_size	v_call	j_call	d_call
TGCAGTGCTAGAGGAGGTATGGGTGGCAATCGGCCCCAGCATTTT	CSARGGMGGNRPQHF	.	TRBV20-1	TRBJ1-5	.
TGCAGCGTTTCTAGCGGGAACTATGAGCAGTTCTTC	CSVSSGNYEQFF	.	TRBV29-1	TRBJ2-1	TRBD2
TGTGCCAGCAGTGGGAGAACCTCTGGAAACACCATATATTTT	CASSGRTSGNTIYF	many	TRBV12-3/TRBV12-4	TRBJ1-3	.
TGTGCCAGCAGCGTAGCCGGACAGGGTAACTATGGCTACACCTTC	CASSVAGQGNYGYTF	many	TRBV9	TRBJ1-2	TRBD1
TGTGCCAGCTCGGGACAGGGAAACACTGAAGCTTTCTTT	CASSGQGNTEAFF	many	TRBV6-6	TRBJ1-1	TRBD1
TGCGCCAGCAGCCAAGATCTGGGGAGTGGGCTCGAGCAGTACTTC	CASSQDLGSGLEQYF	medium-sized	TRBV4-3	TRBJ2-7	.
TGTGCCAGCAGCTTGGCACAGGCCTTTAGTTTATATGGCTACACCTTC	CASSLAQAFSLYGYTF	many	TRBV5-6	TRBJ1-2	.
TGCAGTGCTAGATGGACTAGCGGGAGTAACCACGAGCAGTACTTC	CSARWTSGSNHEQYF	.	TRBV20-1	TRBJ2-7	TRBD2
TGTGCCAGCAGCCTCCGGGACAGGGGATCCTATGGCTACACCTTC	CASSLRDRGSYGYTF	many	TRBV12-3/TRBV12-4	TRBJ1-2	TRBD1
TGTGCCAGCAGCTTACAGGGGACCTACGAGCAGTACTTC	CASSLQGTYEQYF	.	TRBV7-8	TRBJ2-7	.
TGTGCCAGCAGCTTAAACGTGGACACAGATACGCAGTTCTTC	CASSLNVDTDTQFF	.	TRBV7-2	TRBJ2-1	.
TGTGCCAGCAGCACCTGGACAGGGGGCGCTGGTAAACTGTTTTTT	CASSTWTGGAGKLFF	.	TRBV7-9	TRBJ1-4	TRBD1
TGTGCCAGCAGTGAGACAGGGGGAGGAGCAGATACGCAGTATTTT	CASSETGGGADTQYF	.	TRBV2	TRBJ2-3	TRBD1
TGTGCCACCAGTGACCGGGACAGCATCTATAGCAATCAGCCCCAGCATTTT	CATSDRDSIYSNQPQHF	medium-sized	TRBV24-1	TRBJ1-5	TRBD1
TGTGCCAGCAGTCACAGGGGGCTTAATTCACCCCTCCACTTT	CASSHRGLNSPLHF	many	TRBV12-3/TRBV12-4	TRBJ1-6	TRBD1
TGCAGTGCCGTAAGATTGACAGGGTCCTTCTATGGCTACACCTTC	CSAVRLTGSFYGYTF	.	TRBV20-1	TRBJ1-2	TRBD1
TGTGCCAGCAGCTTAGCGGGGTGGGGACTAGCGGGAGACACCATATATTTT	CASSLAGWGLAGDTIYF	.	TRBV7-8	TRBJ1-3	.
TGTGCCAGTAAGGCTAGCGGACCCCAAGAGACCCAGTACTTC	CASKASGPQETQYF	many	TRBV19	TRBJ2-5	TRBD2
TGTACCAGCACCTTAGGAGCAGGGGGTAACTATGGTTACACCTTC	CTSTLGAGGNYGYTF	.	TRBV7-9	TRBJ1-2	TRBD1
TGCAGTGCTAGAGCACCGAGGGGGCTCGCTGAAGCTTTCTTT	CSARAPRGLAEAFF	once	TRBV20-1	TRBJ1-1	TRBD1
TGTGCCAGCAGCTTAGAGGGGGGTATCGGGGAGCTGTTTTTT	CASSLEGGIGELFF	medium-sized	TRBV7-2	TRBJ2-2	.
TGCGCCAGCAGCCAGTTTACATTCAACTCCTACAATGAGCAGTTCTTC	CASSQFTFNSYNEQFF	many	TRBV4-1	TRBJ2-1	.
TGTGCCAGCTCACCAACCGATCTCGGGACAGGAGGCAATCAGCCCCAGCATTTT	CASSPTDLGTGGNQPQHF	.	TRBV18	TRBJ1-5	TRBD1
TGCAGTGCTAGTTGGACAGATACGCAGTATTTT	CSASWTDTQYF	.	TRBV20-1	TRBJ2-3	.
TGTGCCAGCAGCCAAGGCGGGGGGCCCAATGAGCAGTTCTTC	CASSQGGGPNEQFF	.	TRBV3-1	TRBJ2-1	TRBD2
TGTGCCAGCAGTCGCCACATGGGACAGGGGGCGGACCCCTACAATGAGCAGTTCTTC	CASSRHMGQGADPYNEQFF	.	TRBV7-9	TRBJ2-1	TRBD1
TGTGCCAGCAGTTACTCCACAGCGAATGAGCAGTTCTTC	CASSYSTANEQFF	.	TRBV6-6	TRBJ2-1	.
TGCAGCGTGGGGCGAAAGGAAAGGGGCATGGCTCCAGGTTATGAGCAGTTCTTC	CSVGRKERGMAPGYEQFF	many	TRBV29-1	TRBJ2-1	.
TGCAGCGTAGCCCCGGGACAGGCCTACGAGCAGTACTTC	CSVAPGQAYEQYF	medium-sized	TRBV29-1	TRBJ2-7	TRBD1
TGCAGTGCTAGACAGGGGGCAAACACCGGGGAGCTGTTTTTT	CSARQGANTGELFF	many	TRBV20-1	TRBJ2-2	TRBD1
TGTGCCTGGAGGGGTGGCAGCGCCTACGAGCAGTACTTC	CAWRGGSAYEQYF	many	TRBV30	TRBJ2-7	.
TGTGCCAGCAGCTCAAACAGGGGGCCCGATGAGCAGTACTTC	CASSSNRGPDEQYF	.	TRBV7-2	TRBJ2-7	TRBD1
TGCAGCGCTATCGGGACAGTCCCCTTGGAGCAGTACTTC	CSAIGTVPLEQYF	.	TRBV29-1	TRBJ2-7	TRBD1
TGTGCCAGCAGCGGACGACAGACCGACTACACCTTC	CASSGRQTDYTF	many	TRBV9	TRBJ1-2	.
TGTGCCAGGGGAAACAGGGGGCCCGAGCAGTACTTC	CARGNRGPEQYF	.	TRBV19	TRBJ2-7	TRBD1
TGCAGTGCTAGAGATGACGGGAAAGCCTACAATGAGCAGTTCTTC	CSARDDGKAYNEQFF	many	TRBV20-1	TRBJ2-1	.
TGCAGCGTTGGGGACAGGGCGAACTACACCTTC	CSVGDRANYTF	.	TRBV29-1	TRBJ1-2	TRBD1
TGCAGCGTTGACAGAGGTGATTCGGCAGATACTCAGTATTTT	CSVDRGDSADTQYF	.	TRBV29-1	TRBJ2-3	.
TGTGCCAGCAGACTAACTAGCGGGGGGGCCAGAGAGACCCAGTACTTC	CASRLTSGGARETQYF	many	TRBV12-3/TRBV12-4	TRBJ2-5	TRBD2
TGTGCCATCAAGAGTGACAGGGGTGACTACGAGCAGTACTTC	CAIKSDRGDYEQYF	.	TRBV10-3	TRBJ2-7	TRBD1
TGTGCCAGCAGCTTAAGACAGGGCAACCTTAATTCACCCCTCCACTTT	CASSLRQGNLNSPLHF	.	TRBV11-3	TRBJ1-6	TRBD1
TGTGCCAGCTCACCAAAGGGGGACAGCTACGAGCAGTACTTC	CASSPKGDSYEQYF	many	TRBV18	TRBJ2-7	TRBD1
TGTGCCGTCAAGCCTGGGACAGGGAACTATGGCTACACCTTC	CAVKPGTGNYGYTF	many	TRBV27	TRBJ1-2	TRBD1
TGTGCCAGTAGTATAGCAGGGGTTTACGATCAGTACTTC	CASSIAGVYDQYF	.	TRBV19	TRBJ2-7	.
TGTGCCAGCAGCTGGCTGGGTGCAAATGAAAAACTGTTTTTT	CASSWLGANEKLFF	many	TRBV7-9	TRBJ1-4	.
TGTGCCAGCAGCCCGGGGACAGGGTTAGGGCAGTACTTC	CASSPGTGLGQYF	.	TRBV5-5	TRBJ2-7	TRBD1
TGTGCCAGCAGCGTAGTTGAGGGGGTTAGCAGTGAGCAGTTCTTC	CASSVVEGVSSEQFF	many	TRBV9	TRBJ2-1	.
TGCAGTGCTAGCGGGGACGGGGAGCTGTTTTTT	CSASGDGELFF	.	TRBV20-1	TRBJ2-2	.
TGTGCCAGCAGCGGGACTAGCGGGAGTGTTTACGAGCAGTACTTC	CASSGTSGSVYEQYF	many	TRBV5-6	TRBJ2-7	TRBD2
TGCAGTGCTACCTTCGATAGCACAGATACGCAGTATTTT	CSATFDSTDTQYF	once	TRBV20-1	TRBJ2-3	.
TGTGCCAGCAGCGTTCTTGGGACTAGCGGGAGAAACGAGCAGTACTTC	CASSVLGTSGRNEQYF	many	TRBV9	TRBJ2-7	TRBD2
TGCAGTACCCCGGGACAGGGATACAATGAGCAGTTCTTC	CSTPGQGYNEQFF	.	TRBV20-1	TRBJ2-1	TRBD1
TGTGCCAGCAGCCTAATGGGACAGGGGGCCAACGTCCTGACTTTC	CASSLMGQGANVLTF	.	TRBV7-3	TRBJ2-6	TRBD1